The 30 T cell receptor beta chains below come from one sample, sequenced in a study of vaccination and CD4 T cells after COVID-19. One entry per CDR3 protein, called by TCRdb with MiXCR from the PCR reads. The sample records approximately 40,000 distinct CDR3 sequences, about 35% being singletons. Time point reported: late sampling 161 to 241 days after vaccination in a few convalescent patients. The material sequenced was CD4+ T cells from blood, taken about 7 months after SARS-CoV-2 vaccination. The origin of the receptors is a human donor who had recovered from COVID-19.

The chain is built from TRBV12-3 or TRBV12-4 and TRBJ2-3; 13 bases match TRBD2. CDR3 length equals 17 residues. With V trimmed by 0 bases and J by 3 bases, 3 bases remained unmatched. DNA of the CDR3: TGTGCCAGCAGTTTAGCACTAGCGGGAGGGCCTACAGATACGCAGTATTTT. It codes for CASSLALAGGPTDTQYF.

The CDR3 is CASSINTGNDEQYF. The CDR3 nucleotides read TGTGCCAGCAGCATCAATACAGGGAACGACGAGCAGTACTTC. The rearrangement uses TRBV7-8 and TRBJ2-7; the D gene is possibly TRBD1 (6 bases). The CDR3 covers 14 residues. V was trimmed by 5 bases and J by 5 bases, leaving 16 bases between them. Germline CDR1 and CDR2: SGHVS and FQNEAQ.

This clonotype was counted a few times. This chain uses TRBV7-2 with TRBJ2-3, with TRBD2 as a possible D gene (6 bases). With 2 bases removed from V and 5 bases from J, the gap between germline ends came to 11 bases. The CDR3 contains 14 residues. Germline values: CDR1 SGHTA, CDR2 FQGNSA. CDR3: CASSLYGREDTQYF. DNA for the CDR3: TGTGCCAGCAGCTTATACGGGAGAGAAGATACGCAGTATTTT.

The rearrangement joins TRBV7-9 to TRBJ1-1, with D perhaps matching TRBD1 (5 bases). Trimming took off 6 bases at V and 4 bases at J, with 15 bases between the two ends. Germline V gene sequence: CDR1 SEHNR, CDR2 FQNEAQ (reference sequence). This CDR3 region has 14 residues. CDR3 coding DNA: TGTGCCAGCAGAGGGGAAAGGGACGGCACTGAAGCTTTCTTT. Translating it yields CASRGERDGTEAFF.

This clonotype came up a few times. This sequence joins TRBV27 and TRBJ1-5, with a possible D match to TRBD1 (6 bases). CDR1 and CDR2 from the germline V gene are MNHEY and SMNVEV (reference sequence). The CDR3 spans 14 residues. V was shortened by 6 bases and J by 0 bases, with 9 bases between the two germline ends. CDR3 residues: CASRDSYSNQPQHF. CDR3 in DNA: TGTGCCAGCAGGGACAGTTATAGCAATCAGCCCCAGCATTTT.

This clonotype appeared once. The chain recombines TRBV14 with TRBJ2-3; D unresolved. Trimming cost V 2 bases and J 0 bases, with 0 bases left between them. Per the germline V gene, CDR1 is SGHDN and CDR2 is FVKESK. The CDR3 is 12 amino acids. CDR3 in amino acids: CASSQSTDTQYF. CDR3 DNA: TGTGCCAGCAGCCAAAGCACAGATACGCAGTATTTT.

A single count supports this clonotype. CDR3 loop: CASSHHSGTTSQEQYF. CDR3 DNA: TGTGCCAGCAGCCACCATTCGGGGACTACCTCCCAGGAGCAGTACTTC. This chain uses TRBV4-2 with TRBJ2-7; 7 bases match TRBD2. Trimming cost V 3 bases and J 7 bases; bases outside gene matches: 15. Per germline, CDR1 LGHNA and CDR2 YNFKEQ. This CDR3 region has 16 residues.

This clonotype showed up just a few times. The rearrangement uses TRBV27 and TRBJ1-2, with TRBD1 matching 11 bases. The length of the CDR3 is 15 residues. The ends lost 5 bases at V and 4 bases at J; junction bases unmatched: 6. Germline V gives CDR1 MNHEY, CDR2 SMNVEV (reference sequence). CDR3 in amino acids: CASSHRTGGGYGYTF. CDR3 coding DNA: TGTGCCAGCAGTCACCGGACAGGGGGCGGCTATGGCTACACCTTC.

This clonotype was counted a few times. As DNA, the CDR3 is TGTGCCAGCAGCAACAGGGGTTCTGAAGCTTTCTTT. Its translation is CASSNRGSEAFF. The chain carries TRBV7-9 and TRBJ1-1; 7 bases align to TRBD1. Germline lookup yields CDR1 SEHNR and CDR2 FQNEAQ (reference sequence). The CDR3 has 12 residues. Unmatched junction bases numbered 3, after V lost 5 bases and J lost 6 bases.

This clonotype appeared a single time. The chain has TRBV15 and TRBJ2-1, with D unresolved. This CDR3 contains 13 residues. Germline values: CDR1 LNHNV, CDR2 YYDKDF (reference sequence). The V gene lost 0 bases and the J gene lost 3 bases, with 3 bases spanning the gap. Written as DNA, the CDR3 is TGTGCCACCAGCAGAGATCGCTACAATGAGCAGTTCTTC. Its translation: CATSRDRYNEQFF.

This clonotype showed up just a few times. This CDR3 reads CASSIQGSSGYTF. The CDR3 DNA follows: TGTGCCAGCAGCATACAGGGTTCGTCTGGCTACACCTTC. The gene calls are TRBV7-9 and TRBJ1-2; TRBD1 is a possible D gene (6 bases). Germline V gene data show CDR1 as SEHNR and CDR2 as FQNEAQ (reference sequence). The V and J ends lost 5 bases and 7 bases respectively, with 14 bases between them. The CDR3 runs to 13 residues.

The V and J genes are TRBV12-3 or TRBV12-4 and TRBJ1-6, with no clear D. Trimming pared 2 bases from V and 5 bases from J, leaving 10 bases between. The CDR3 is 15 amino acids. The chain's CDR3 is CASSLRGTDNSPLHF. The CDR3 nucleotides are TGTGCCAGCAGTTTACGCGGAACCGATAATTCACCCCTCCACTTT.

This clonotype was seen only once. The rearrangement uses TRBV7-9 and TRBJ2-1, with 7 bases aligning to TRBD1. CDR3 size: 18 residues. CDR1 and CDR2 (germline): SEHNR, FQNEAQ (reference sequence). J was trimmed by 0 bases and V by 4 bases; bases with no gene match: 12. The CDR3, as DNA: TGTGCCAGCAGCTCAAAGGGGGCTGGGGCCAGCTCCTACAATGAGCAGTTCTTC. The encoded protein is CASSSKGAGASSYNEQFF.

This clonotype was seen more than once but under ten times. The chain couples TRBV7-9 to TRBJ2-5, with D hard to call. V lost 4 bases and J 8 bases, leaving 17 bases between the germline ends. The CDR3 consists of 14 residues. CDR1 SEHNR and CDR2 FQNEAQ come from the germline V gene (reference sequence). The CDR3 nucleotides read TGTGCCAGCAGCTCCATCACTGCCGTGGTAACCCAGTACTTC. This sequence encodes CASSSITAVVTQYF.

The V gene is TRBV2, the J gene TRBJ1-5; tentatively, D is TRBD1 (5 bases). The CDR3 is made up of 15 amino acids. V lost 7 bases to trimming and J lost 4 bases, with 17 bases between them. Germline CDR1 SNHLY, CDR2 FYNNEI. CDR3 protein: CASTPETGENQPQHF. CDR3 nucleotides: TGTGCCAGCACCCCCGAGACGGGGGAAAATCAGCCCCAGCATTTT.

This chain links TRBV5-4 with TRBJ1-2; D call uncertain. CDR1 and CDR2 (germline): SGHNT, YYREEE (reference sequence). V lost 3 bases and J 6 bases, leaving 9 bases between the germline ends. This CDR3 has 12 residues. The CDR3 region is CASSSPGNGYTF. As DNA, the CDR3 is TGTGCCAGCAGCTCCCCGGGGAATGGCTACACCTTC.

This clonotype was counted once. The rearrangement joins TRBV10-3 to TRBJ2-3; TRBD1 matches 7 bases. This CDR3 comprises 15 residues. The germline gives CDR1 ENHRY, CDR2 SYGVKD. Unmatched junction bases numbered 10, after V lost 6 bases and J lost 4 bases. The CDR3 protein is CAISETSTGADTQYF. In DNA form, the CDR3 reads TGTGCCATCAGCGAGACGTCCACAGGGGCAGATACGCAGTATTTT.

V gene TRBV5-1 combines with J gene TRBJ2-5; D remains ambiguous. CDR1 is SGHRS and CDR2 is YFSETQ in the germline V gene. Deletions cut 2 bases from V and 1 base from J, with 6 bases between. CDR3 length equals 13 residues. For the CDR3, the DNA is TGCGCCAGCAGCTTCCCAGGCCAAGAGACCCAGTACTTC. Its translation is CASSFPGQETQYF.

This clonotype was seen only once. The J gene is TRBJ1-1, the V gene TRBV18; D unresolved. Trimming stripped 3 bases from V and 2 bases from J, with 16 bases between. Germline V gives CDR1 KGHSH, CDR2 LQKENI. The CDR3 covers 16 residues. This CDR3 is CASSPPGRGSNTEAFF. The CDR3 DNA sequence: TGTGCCAGCTCACCCCCCGGCAGAGGTTCTAACACTGAAGCTTTCTTT. The full variable domain, completed using reference TRBV18 and TRBJ1-1, is NAGVMQNPRHLVRRRGQEARLRCSPMKGHSHVYWYRQLPEEGLKFMVYLQKENIIDESGMPKERFSAEFPKEGPSILRIQQVVRGDSAAYFCASSPPGRGSNTEAFFGQGTRLTVV.

This clonotype was detected a few times. The chain uses TRBV28 and TRBJ2-5; D may be TRBD2 (5 bases). The CDR3 is 15 residues long. Germline V CDR1 and CDR2: MDHEN, SYDVKM. Trimming took off 5 bases at V and 1 base at J, with 14 bases between the two ends. This CDR3 reads CASSGVGAAQETQYF. The CDR3 DNA follows: TGTGCCAGCAGTGGGGTCGGAGCGGCCCAAGAGACCCAGTACTTC.

This chain links TRBV19 with TRBJ2-1, with 11 bases matching TRBD2. CDR3 length equals 16 residues. The germline V gene has CDR1 LNHDA and CDR2 SQIVND (reference sequence). The V gene end was trimmed by 6 bases and the J gene end by 5 bases; junction bases not matched to a gene: 9. The CDR3 sequence: CASRGLAGGQNNEQFF. The CDR3 nucleotides are TGTGCCAGTAGGGGCCTAGCGGGAGGTCAGAACAATGAGCAGTTCTTC.

V usage is TRBV20-1 and J usage is TRBJ1-5, with no clear D. The germline gives CDR1 DFQATT, CDR2 SNEGSKA (reference sequence). The CDR3 contains 13 residues. Trimming removed 6 bases from V and 5 bases from J, with 14 bases in between. In DNA, the CDR3 is TGCAGTGCGGGTGAGGCAACCGATCAGCCCCAGCATTTT. Translation: CSAGEATDQPQHF.

The J gene is TRBJ2-5, the V gene TRBV7-9; TRBD2 matches at 10 bases. V was pared by 3 bases and J by 2 bases, with 6 bases of the junction left unmatched. The germline V gene encodes CDR1 SEHNR and CDR2 FQNEAQ (reference sequence). This CDR3 has 16 amino acids. CDR3 nucleotide sequence: TGTGCCAGCAGCTTTCAAAGGACTAGCGGACAAGAGACCCAGTACTTC. This sequence encodes CASSFQRTSGQETQYF.

Only a few counts were recorded for this clonotype. V gene TRBV7-9 combines with J gene TRBJ2-1, with D tentatively TRBD2 (5 bases). The CDR3 covers 14 residues. Trimming took off 1 base at V and 8 bases at J, with 12 bases between the two ends. In germline, CDR1 is SEHNR, CDR2 FQNEAQ (reference sequence). The CDR3 coding sequence is TGTGCCAGCAGCTTAGTAGCGCGGGCGGATGAGCAGTTCTTC. Translated, it gives CASSLVARADEQFF.

This clonotype has a handful of counts. This chain links TRBV20-1 with TRBJ1-6; 7 nucleotides line up with TRBD1. Germline CDR1 reads DFQATT; CDR2 reads SNEGSKA (reference sequence). With 1 base clipped from V and 5 bases from J, the junction kept 2 bases outside the gene matches. The CDR3 runs 14 residues. In DNA form, the CDR3 reads TGCAGTGCTAGAGTAGGGGGCGATAATTCACCCCTCCACTTT. This translates into CSARVGGDNSPLHF.

This clonotype was observed a few times. The chain couples TRBV28 to TRBJ1-1; TRBD1 might be the D (5 bases). Deletions cut 7 bases from V and 6 bases from J, with 15 bases between. The CDR3 runs 13 residues. CDR1 is MDHEN, CDR2 SYDVKM, per germline. The DNA of the CDR3 is TGTGCCAGCAATCTAGTGGGGGAGTCTGAAGCTTTCTTT. As protein: CASNLVGESEAFF.

This clonotype was detected a few times. V usage is TRBV27 and J usage is TRBJ2-3, with no clear D. V was cut by 0 bases and J by 3 bases, with 4 bases left in between. CDR1 is MNHEY and CDR2 is SMNVEV in the germline V gene (reference sequence). There are 13 residues in the CDR3. The CDR3 loop reads CASSLSKTDTQYF. CDR3 DNA: TGTGCCAGCAGTTTATCGAAGACAGATACGCAGTATTTT.

The chain carries TRBV20-1 and TRBJ1-2; 8 positions match TRBD1. This CDR3 is built from 13 residues. J gave up 6 bases and V 1 base, and 4 bases lay outside the gene matches. Germline loops: CDR1 DFQATT, CDR2 SNEGSKA (reference sequence). CDR3 coding DNA: TGCAGTGCTAGAGTAGCGGGACAGGATGGCTACACCTTC. Its translation: CSARVAGQDGYTF.

CDR3 sequence (DNA): TGTGCCAGCGCGTCAGGGGGATCTGGGGCCAACGTCCTGACTTTC. Amino acid sequence: CASASGGSGANVLTF. The V call is TRBV6-2 or TRBV6-3, the J call TRBJ2-6, with TRBD1 matching over 7 bases. This CDR3 spans 15 amino acids. J lost 1 base, V lost 8 bases, and 5 bases had no gene match. CDR1 and CDR2 (germline): MNHEY, SVGEGT.

The V gene is TRBV20-1, the J gene TRBJ1-1; 8 bases align to TRBD1. With V trimmed by 6 bases and J by 1 base, 7 bases remained unmatched. The CDR3 sequence is 14 residues long. Germline lookup yields CDR1 DFQATT and CDR2 SNEGSKA (reference sequence). The CDR3 loop reads CSARDRTSNTEAFF. In DNA, the CDR3 is TGCAGTGCCAGGGACAGGACGTCGAACACTGAAGCTTTCTTT.